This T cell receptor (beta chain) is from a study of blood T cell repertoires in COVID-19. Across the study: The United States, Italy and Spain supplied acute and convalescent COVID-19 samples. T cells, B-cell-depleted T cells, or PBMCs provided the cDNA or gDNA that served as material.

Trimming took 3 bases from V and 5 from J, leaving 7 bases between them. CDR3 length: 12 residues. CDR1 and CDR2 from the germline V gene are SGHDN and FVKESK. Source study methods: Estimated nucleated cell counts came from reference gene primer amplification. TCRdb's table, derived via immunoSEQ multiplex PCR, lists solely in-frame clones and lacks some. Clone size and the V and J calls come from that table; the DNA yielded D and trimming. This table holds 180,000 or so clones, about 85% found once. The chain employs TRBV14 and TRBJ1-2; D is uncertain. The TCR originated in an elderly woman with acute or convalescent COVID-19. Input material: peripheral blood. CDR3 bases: TGTGCCAGCAGCCATTACTTTTATGGCTACACCTTC. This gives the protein CASSHYFYGYTF.